The next 3 T cell receptor beta chains were all read from a single sample in a study of CD8 T cells in ankylosing spondylitis. General study results and limits: About 8 highly homologous variants made up a TCR beta motif, and this motif appeared characteristic of ankylosing spondylitis blood.

These receptors lack a known antigen. TCRdb fed the 5' RACE reads into MiXCR, producing one record per CDR3 protein. The sample records approximately 520,000 distinct CDR3 sequences, approximately 5.3% being singletons. The sample taken for sequencing was blood, either unsorted or a sorted T cell fraction (not recorded which). All receptors come from a male donor with ankylosing spondylitis.

This clonotype appeared many times. The chain links TRBV5-1 to TRBJ2-7; D is uncertain. V gave up 5 bases and J gave up 5 bases, with 11 bases separating them. In germline, CDR1 is SGHRS, CDR2 YFSETQ. CDR3 length equals 12 residues. CDR3 region: CASRAPSNEQYF. The CDR3 DNA reads as TGCGCCAGCAGGGCCCCCTCAAACGAGCAGTACTTC.

In this sample, this clonotype turned up many times. J is TRBJ2-5 and V is TRBV4-3; no firm D call. Trimming removed 3 bases at V and 2 bases at J, with 10 bases between. Germline V lookup: CDR1 LGHNA, CDR2 YSLEER. The CDR3 has 14 amino acids. The CDR3 sequence: CASSQTLAQETQYF. DNA of the CDR3: TGCGCCAGCAGCCAGACCCTGGCTCAAGAGACCCAGTACTTC.

As regards this clonotype: A read error may explain this, as a much larger clone is one base away. V and J are TRBV5-1 and TRBJ2-6; perhaps D is TRBD1 or TRBD2 (5 bases each). Germline V gene sequence: CDR1 SGHRS, CDR2 YFSETQ. The CDR3 length is 18 residues. Written as DNA, the CDR3 is TGCGCCAGCAGCTTGGATCCGGGGATAATGTCTGGGGCCAACGTCCCGACTTTC. Translating it yields CASSLDPGIMSGANVPTF.